Below, one TCR beta chain is given with its context. The CDR3 covers 16 residues. Germline V lookup: CDR1 SGDLS, CDR2 YYNGEE. With 3 bases removed from V and 0 bases from J, the gap between germline ends came to 13 bases. This sample was included in a study of cytomegalovirus exposure and HLA in healthy donors. This PCR relied on a set of 60 Vbeta primers and 13 Jbeta primers. The repertoire was sequenced with immunoSEQ multiplex PCR; TCRdb's copy has only in-frame clones and lacks some. The data hold around 95,000 clones, with approximately 82% observed a single time. The TCR was taken from a female donor in good health and CMV-seropositive. The sequenced material came from PBMCs. This chain connects TRBV9 to TRBJ1-3; perhaps TRBD1 as D (5 bases). CDR3 amino acids: CASSALDTYSGNTIYF. In nucleotides, the CDR3 is TGTGCCAGCAGCGCCCTGGACACCTACTCTGGAAACACCATATATTTT.